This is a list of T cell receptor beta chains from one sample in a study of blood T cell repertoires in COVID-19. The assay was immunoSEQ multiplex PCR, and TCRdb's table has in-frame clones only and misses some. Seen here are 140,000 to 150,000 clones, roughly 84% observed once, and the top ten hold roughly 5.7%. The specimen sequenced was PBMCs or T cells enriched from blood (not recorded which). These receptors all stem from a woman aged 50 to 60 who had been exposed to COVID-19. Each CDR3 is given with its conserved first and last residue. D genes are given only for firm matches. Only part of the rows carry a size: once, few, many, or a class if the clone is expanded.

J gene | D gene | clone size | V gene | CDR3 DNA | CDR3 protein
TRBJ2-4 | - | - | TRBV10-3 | TGTGCCATCAGTGAGTCAGGGGGTGCGAACATTCAGTACTTC | CAISESGGANIQYF
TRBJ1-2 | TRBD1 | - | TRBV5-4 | TGTGCCAGCAGCTCCGGGACAGGGAACTATGGCTACACCTTC | CASSSGTGNYGYTF
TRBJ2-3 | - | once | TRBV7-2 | TGTGCCAGCAGCTGGGGGCCGGGGTTTAGCACAGATACGCAGTATTTT | CASSWGPGFSTDTQYF
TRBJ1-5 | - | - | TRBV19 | TGTGCCAGTACCTTACAAGGAGGTCATCAGCCCCAGCATTTT | CASTLQGGHQPQHF
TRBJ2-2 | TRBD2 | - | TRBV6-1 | TGTGCCAGCAGTGAAGGCGGGACTATCCGTACCGGGGAGCTGTTTTTT | CASSEGGTIRTGELFF
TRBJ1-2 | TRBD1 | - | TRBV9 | TGTGCCAGCAGCCCCCGGACAGGGAACGATAACTATGGCTACACCTTC | CASSPRTGNDNYGYTF
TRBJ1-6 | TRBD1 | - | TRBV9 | TGTGCCAGCAGCTACCAGACAGGGGAGGATTCACCCCTCCACTTT | CASSYQTGEDSPLHF
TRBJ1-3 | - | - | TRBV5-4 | TGTGCCAGCAGCGCGGGTCTCTCTGGAAACACCATATATTTT | CASSAGLSGNTIYF
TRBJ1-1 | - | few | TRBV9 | TGTGCCAGCAGCGAGGACAGGAACACTGAAGCTTTCTTT | CASSEDRNTEAFF
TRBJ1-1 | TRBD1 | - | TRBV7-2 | TGTGCCAGCAGCGGCCGGGACAGGGGTGTTGCTGAAGCTTTCTTT | CASSGRDRGVAEAFF
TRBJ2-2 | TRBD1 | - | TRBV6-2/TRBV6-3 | TGTGCCAGCAGTCACTGGGACAGGGGGCCCGGGGAGCTGTTTTTT | CASSHWDRGPGELFF
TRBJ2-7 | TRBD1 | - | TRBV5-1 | TGCGCCAGCAGCTTGGGACAGGGGGCCTCCATCCACGAGCAGTACTTC | CASSLGQGASIHEQYF
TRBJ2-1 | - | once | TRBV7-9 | TGTGCCAGCAGCTTACTTCAGGGGACAATCGATGAGCAGTTCTTC | CASSLLQGTIDEQFF
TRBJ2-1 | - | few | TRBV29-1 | TGCAGCGTTGAGGCGGGTTTTAGGGATGAGCAGTTCTTC | CSVEAGFRDEQFF
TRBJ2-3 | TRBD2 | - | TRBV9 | TGTGCCAGCAGCGTAGGAATTCAGGGGACTAGCGCCTCTAGCACAGATACGCAGTATTTT | CASSVGIQGTSASSTDTQYF
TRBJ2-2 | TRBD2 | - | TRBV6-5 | TGTGCCAGCAGTTACCTAGCGGGAATAACCGGGGAGCTGTTTTTT | CASSYLAGITGELFF